A single sample is the source of the 31 T cell receptor beta chains below, sequenced in a study of memory CD4+ T cells and cytomegalovirus serostatus. Single viable CD3+CD4+CD8-CD45RO+ cells were sorted as the memory CD4+ T cells. Sequencing was performed with immunoSEQ multiplex PCR; in TCRdb, only in-frame clones are kept and a portion is missing. The top ten clones hold about 0.95% of a sample with nearly 60,000 clones, roughly 81% of them seen once. The material sequenced was memory CD4+ T cells from blood. These receptors were collected from an adult in good health and CMV-seronegative.

The rearrangement uses TRBV7-8 and TRBJ1-5; TRBD1 matches 8 bases. The J segment lost 4 bases and the V segment lost 4 bases, leaving 6 bases of the junction unmatched. The CDR3 is 15 amino acids. Germline CDR1 and CDR2: SGHVS and FQNEAQ. The CDR3 coding sequence is TGTGCCAGCAGCTGGAGGGACAGGAGAAATCAGCCCCAGCATTTT. Translating it yields CASSWRDRRNQPQHF.

The chain carries TRBV13 and TRBJ2-1; the D gene is possibly TRBD1 (7 bases). CDR3 length equals 18 residues. With 5 bases removed from V and 1 base from J, the gap between germline ends came to 21 bases. In germline, CDR1 is PRHDT, CDR2 FYEKMQ (reference sequence). CDR3 coding DNA: TGTGCCAGCAGCCCCCCGTTTTGGCGGGACAGATCCTACAATGAGCAGTTCTTC. Protein: CASSPPFWRDRSYNEQFF.

This clone turned up a few times. The chain employs TRBV9 and TRBJ1-1; D unclear. Germline V lookup: CDR1 SGDLS, CDR2 YYNGEE. With 0 bases removed from V and 2 bases from J, the gap between germline ends came to 8 bases. This CDR3 region has 14 residues. This CDR3 is CASSVGTINTEAFF. Written as DNA, the CDR3 is TGTGCCAGCAGCGTAGGAACAATTAACACTGAAGCTTTCTTT.

This clone was recorded once. This chain uses TRBV13 with TRBJ2-1; 10 bases match TRBD2. The CDR3 sequence is 15 residues long. Germline V gene lookup returns CDR1 PRHDT and CDR2 FYEKMQ (reference sequence). J lost 3 bases, V lost 5 bases, and 4 bases had no gene match. The CDR3 DNA is TGTGCCAGCAGCCTCGGACTAGCGGTCTACAATGAGCAGTTCTTC. It is translated as CASSLGLAVYNEQFF. Full variable domain (missing parts from reference TRBV13 and TRBJ2-1): AAGVIQSPRHLIKEKRETATLKCYPIPRHDTVYWYQQGPGQDPQFLISFYEKMQSDKGSIPDRFSAQQFSDYHSELNMSSLELGDSALYFCASSLGLAVYNEQFFGPGTRLTVL.

This clone has just a few counts. The chain joins TRBV15 to TRBJ1-5; D is perhaps TRBD1 (5 bases). The germline gives CDR1 LNHNV, CDR2 YYDKDF (reference sequence). The germline V and J ends were trimmed by 1 base and 2 bases, with 15 bases remaining between them. The CDR3 has 17 residues. CDR3 in DNA: TGTGCCACCAGCAGAGCGAAGCAGCTACAGGGCAATCAGCCCCAGCATTTT. As protein: CATSRAKQLQGNQPQHF.

J is TRBJ1-2 and V is TRBV11-2; D may be TRBD1 (5 bases). Trimming stripped 5 bases from V and 4 bases from J, with 14 bases between. CDR1 SGHAT and CDR2 FQNNGV come from the germline V gene. This CDR3 region has 14 residues. The CDR3 nucleotides read TGTGCCAGCAGCCCGGGGGTCGGCGTCTATGGCTACACCTTC. Protein sequence: CASSPGVGVYGYTF.

This chain connects TRBV6-5 to TRBJ2-7; D perhaps matches TRBD2 (6 bases). Trimming stripped 8 bases from V and 3 bases from J, with 11 bases between. Germline assignment: CDR1 MNHEY and CDR2 SVGAGI. This CDR3 comprises 12 residues. CDR3: CASGGIHYEQYF. Here the CDR3 DNA reads TGTGCCAGCGGCGGGATCCACTACGAGCAGTACTTC.

In this sample, this clone turned up a few times. V is TRBV5-1 and J is TRBJ1-2; D gene unclear. V lost 1 base to trimming and J lost 0 bases, with 13 bases between them. CDR1 is SGHRS, CDR2 YFSETQ, per germline. The CDR3 length is 16 residues. The CDR3 DNA reads as TGCGCCAGCAGCTTGTCGTCAGGACCTACTAACTATGGCTACACCTTC. The encoded protein is CASSLSSGPTNYGYTF.

The chain carries TRBV5-6 and TRBJ1-1; D uncertain. Germline V gene lookup returns CDR1 SGHDT and CDR2 YYEEEE. Deletions cut 4 bases from V and 3 bases from J, with 13 bases between. This CDR3 region has 14 residues. This CDR3 reads CASSPPQSYTEAFF. The DNA of the CDR3 is TGTGCCAGCAGCCCACCTCAGAGCTACACTGAAGCTTTCTTT.

The genes are TRBV5-1 and TRBJ1-1; 11 positions match TRBD1. V shed 4 bases, J shed 5 bases, and the junction held 7 bases outside the gene matches. Germline loops: CDR1 SGHRS, CDR2 YFSETQ. There are 15 residues in the CDR3. The CDR3: CASSPDRGRGTEAFF. The CDR3 nucleotides are TGCGCCAGCAGCCCGGACAGGGGGCGAGGGACTGAAGCTTTCTTT.

Comment on this clone: Other DNA sequences of this sample code for an identical CDR3. The chain uses TRBV27 and TRBJ1-5; 8 bases map to TRBD1. Looked up from germline, CDR1 is MNHEY and CDR2 is SMNVEV (reference sequence). This CDR3 is built from 15 residues. J was trimmed by 2 bases and V by 1 base; bases with no gene match: 1. The CDR3 sequence: CASSLLGQGNQPQHF. CDR3 coding DNA: TGTGCCAGCAGTTTATTGGGACAGGGCAATCAGCCCCAGCATTTT.

The chain is built from TRBV18 and TRBJ2-3; D is undetermined. The CDR3 has 17 amino acids. Trimming took off 1 base at V and 0 bases at J, with 14 bases between the two ends. CDR1 is KGHSH and CDR2 is LQKENI in the germline V gene. CDR3 nucleotide sequence: TGTGCCAGCTCACCACAGACTGCAGGAGCTAGCACAGATACGCAGTATTTT. It translates to CASSPQTAGASTDTQYF.

The rearrangement joins TRBV7-2 to TRBJ2-7; D perhaps matches TRBD1 (6 bases). This CDR3 contains 11 residues. CDR1 is SGHTA, CDR2 FQGNSA, per germline. With 11 bases removed from V and 2 bases from J, the gap between germline ends came to 10 bases. The CDR3 DNA reads TGTGCCCGGGACACCCCCTACGAGCAGTACTTC. Its translation is CARDTPYEQYF.

This chain joins TRBV9 and TRBJ2-1; a possible D gene is TRBD2 (5 bases). The CDR3 runs to 15 residues. V shed 0 bases and J shed 6 bases, with 13 bases lying between them. CDR1 SGDLS and CDR2 YYNGEE come from the germline V gene. The CDR3 spells CASSVESAAGNEQFF. The CDR3 DNA sequence: TGTGCCAGCAGCGTAGAGTCTGCCGCGGGCAATGAGCAGTTCTTC.

This rearrangement joins TRBV28 to TRBJ2-4, with 7 bases aligning to TRBD1. The CDR3 spans 14 residues. J lost 3 bases, V lost 3 bases, and 2 bases had no gene match. Looked up from germline, CDR1 is MDHEN and CDR2 is SYDVKM. CDR3 nucleotide sequence: TGTGCCAGCAGTTTCCCAGGGGGCAAAAACATTCAGTACTTC. Protein sequence: CASSFPGGKNIQYF.

This chain joins TRBV9 and TRBJ1-1; D remains ambiguous. This CDR3 has 14 amino acids. Germline CDR1 and CDR2: SGDLS and YYNGEE. Trimming removed 4 bases from V and 1 base from J, with 11 bases in between. The CDR3 here is CASSLKARNTEAFF. CDR3 bases: TGTGCCAGCAGCCTAAAGGCACGGAACACTGAAGCTTTCTTT.

CDR3 nucleotides: TGCAGTGCTAGGAGGGGAGGTGAGCAGTTCTTC. Residues: CSARRGGEQFF. The J gene is TRBJ2-1, the V gene TRBV20-1, with a possible D match to TRBD2 (6 bases). The germline V gene encodes CDR1 DFQATT and CDR2 SNEGSKA (reference sequence). Trimming took 3 bases from V and 9 from J, leaving 9 bases between them. The CDR3 has 11 amino acids.

This clone has only one observation. The chain combines TRBV19 with TRBJ1-1, with D maybe TRBD1 (6 bases). Germline V gene data show CDR1 as LNHDA and CDR2 as SQIVND (reference sequence). The CDR3 extends over 17 amino acids. V lost 0 bases, J lost 5 bases, and 19 bases lay in between. Here the CDR3 reads CASSIDRGGHLGTEAFF. Here the CDR3 DNA reads TGTGCCAGTAGTATAGACCGTGGGGGACACCTGGGGACTGAAGCTTTCTTT. Full variable domain (rest looked up from reference TRBV19 and TRBJ1-1): DGGITQSPKYLFRKEGQNVTLSCEQNLNHDAMYWYRQDPGQGLRLIYYSQIVNDFQKGDIAEGYSVSREKKESFPLTVTSAQKNPTAFYLCASSIDRGGHLGTEAFFGQGTRLTVV.

The V call is TRBV10-3, the J call TRBJ2-2; TRBD1 aligns across 8 bases. The length of the CDR3 is 14 residues. V shed 10 bases and J 7 bases; nucleotides not matched to a gene: 11. The V gene's germline CDR1 is ENHRY and CDR2 SYGVKD. CDR3 coding DNA: TGTGCCACTTACCCAGGGGGCGCGGTCGGGGAGCTGTTTTTT. It specifies CATYPGGAVGELFF.

The V gene is TRBV5-1, the J gene TRBJ2-1, with D perhaps matching TRBD2 (6 bases). The ends were cut back, 5 bases at V and 10 bases at J, with 16 bases in the middle. The CDR3 length is 13 residues. The V gene's germline CDR1 is SGHRS and CDR2 YFSETQ. CDR3 in amino acids: CASRSPGDGEQFF. The CDR3 region has the DNA TGCGCCAGCAGGAGCCCGGGAGACGGAGAGCAGTTCTTC.

The chain carries TRBV4-2 and TRBJ2-4, with D possibly matching TRBD2 (5 bases). V was trimmed by 0 bases and J by 6 bases, leaving 12 bases between them. Germline CDR1 is LGHNA and CDR2 is YNFKEQ. The CDR3 is made up of 15 amino acids. The CDR3: CASSQDSASGNIQYF. The CDR3 region has the DNA TGTGCCAGCAGCCAAGATAGCGCCTCCGGAAACATTCAGTACTTC.

The rearrangement uses TRBV6-5 and TRBJ2-5; 7 nucleotides match TRBD1. This CDR3 has 13 amino acids. Trimming removed 8 bases from V and 5 bases from J; junction bases left unmatched: 8. Germline CDR1 and CDR2: MNHEY and SVGAGI. The CDR3 DNA sequence: TGTGCCAGCCTACAGGGGTTCGGGGAGACCCAGTACTTC. The encoded protein is CASLQGFGETQYF.

This chain links TRBV5-6 with TRBJ2-1; 7 bases are shared with TRBD2. CDR1 SGHDT and CDR2 YYEEEE come from the germline V gene. The CDR3 has 18 residues. The V and J ends lost 5 bases and 8 bases, in that order; junction bases with no gene match: 22. The CDR3 reads CASRLRLSSGPQWDEQFF. The CDR3 region has the DNA TGTGCCAGCAGGTTGCGATTGAGTAGCGGGCCCCAATGGGATGAGCAGTTCTTC.

This chain uses TRBV5-1 with TRBJ2-3; TRBD1 aligns across 7 bases. Germline V gene data show CDR1 as SGHRS and CDR2 as YFSETQ. J gave up 2 bases and V 4 bases, and 7 bases lay outside the gene matches. The CDR3 totals 15 residues. The CDR3 DNA reads TGCGCCAGCAGCGCACAGGGGTACAACACAGATACGCAGTATTTT. Translation gives CASSAQGYNTDTQYF. Full variable domain (outside the CDR3, taken from reference TRBV5-1 and TRBJ2-3): KAGVTQTPRYLIKTRGQQVTLSCSPISGHRSVSWYQQTPGQGLQFLFEYFSETQRNKGNFPGRFSGRQFSNSRSEMNVSTLELGDSALYLCASSAQGYNTDTQYFGPGTRLTVL.

The chain joins TRBV7-6 to TRBJ2-5, with D unresolved. Trimming took off 5 bases at V and 5 bases at J, with 18 bases between the two ends. The germline V gene encodes CDR1 SGHVS and CDR2 FNYEAQ. CDR3 length equals 15 residues. CDR3 sequence reads: CASSTTITRKETQYF. The CDR3 DNA follows: TGTGCCAGCAGCACTACTATCACGCGAAAGGAGACCCAGTACTTC.

The gene calls are TRBV5-1 and TRBJ2-7, with D tentatively TRBD1 (6 bases). V was shortened by 2 bases and J by 2 bases, with 11 bases between the two germline ends. Per germline, CDR1 SGHRS and CDR2 YFSETQ. CDR3 length: 14 amino acids. CDR3 region: CASSFAGAAYEQYF. The CDR3 DNA follows: TGCGCCAGCAGCTTTGCAGGGGCGGCCTACGAGCAGTACTTC.

CDR3 sequence: CASSLGGLRNEQFF. The CDR3, as DNA: TGCGCCAGCAGCTTGGGGGGACTGCGCAATGAGCAGTTCTTC. The chain couples TRBV5-1 to TRBJ2-1; a possible D gene is TRBD2 (6 bases). Trimming cost V 0 bases and J 6 bases, with 10 bases left between them. Germline CDR1 and CDR2: SGHRS and YFSETQ. This CDR3 is built from 14 residues.

V gene TRBV28 combines with J gene TRBJ2-7; D is uncertain. This CDR3 comprises 11 residues. The V gene lost 5 bases and the J gene lost 4 bases, with 6 bases spanning the gap. Per the germline V gene, CDR1 is MDHEN and CDR2 is SYDVKM. The CDR3 bases are TGTGCCAGCAGTAGAAATTACGAGCAGTACTTC. This translates into CASSRNYEQYF.

The chain uses TRBV27 and TRBJ2-1, with D perhaps TRBD1 or TRBD2 (7 bases each). Looked up from germline, CDR1 is MNHEY and CDR2 is SMNVEV (reference sequence). The CDR3 covers 15 residues. The ends were cut back, 5 bases at V and 8 bases at J, with 19 bases in the middle. CDR3 amino acids: CASSPRGTIQDEQFF. DNA of the CDR3: TGTGCCAGCAGTCCCAGGGGGACTATCCAGGATGAGCAGTTCTTC.

The rearrangement joins TRBV6-5 to TRBJ2-7; D gene ambiguous. The V gene lost 0 bases and the J gene lost 4 bases, with 16 bases spanning the gap. The CDR3 is made up of 16 amino acids. From germline, CDR1 is MNHEY and CDR2 SVGAGI. The CDR3 nucleotides read TGTGCCAGCAGTTACTCGCCCTCCGGAGAACCGTACGAGCAGTACTTC. It specifies CASSYSPSGEPYEQYF.

The chain has TRBV5-1 and TRBJ2-4; 9 bases line up with TRBD2. The CDR3 has 17 residues. Germline assignment: CDR1 SGHRS and CDR2 YFSETQ. V was pared by 0 bases and J by 1 base, with 5 bases of the junction left unmatched. CDR3 region: CASSLAGTSLAKNIQYF. CDR3 DNA: TGCGCCAGCAGCTTGGCCGGGACTAGCCTTGCCAAAAACATTCAGTACTTC.